The source of this TCR beta chain is a study of PD-L1 blockade in urothelial cancer. CDR3 length equals 15 residues. Germline loops: CDR1 MNHEY, CDR2 SMNVEV (reference sequence). V was cut by 3 bases and J by 0 bases, with 11 bases left in between. Only a few counts were recorded for this clone. Using immunoSEQ multiplex PCR, the repertoire was profiled, and TCRdb retains in-frame clones only, with some absent. The sample has tens of thousands of clones, about 86% seen once. Time point of the sample: pretreatment peripheral blood. The study enrolled patients with locally advanced or metastatic urothelial carcinoma.

This clonotype was sampled from a man in his 70s with urothelial cancer. The chain is built from TRBV27 and TRBJ1-2; no definite D call. Here the sequenced sample was PBMCs, taken around atezolizumab (anti-PD-L1) treatment. The DNA of the CDR3 is TGTGCCAGCAGTTTCTCACGGGGAGCTAACTATGGCTACACCTTC. Translating it yields CASSFSRGANYGYTF.